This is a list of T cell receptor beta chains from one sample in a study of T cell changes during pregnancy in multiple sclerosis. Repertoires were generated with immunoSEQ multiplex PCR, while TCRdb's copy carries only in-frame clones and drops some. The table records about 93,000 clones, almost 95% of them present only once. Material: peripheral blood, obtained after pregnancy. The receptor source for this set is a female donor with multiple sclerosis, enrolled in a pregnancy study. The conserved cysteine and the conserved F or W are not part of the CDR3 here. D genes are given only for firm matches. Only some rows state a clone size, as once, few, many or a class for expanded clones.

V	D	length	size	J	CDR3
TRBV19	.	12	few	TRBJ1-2	ASSRARGDYGYT
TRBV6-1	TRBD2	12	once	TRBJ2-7	ASSPGGRASEQY
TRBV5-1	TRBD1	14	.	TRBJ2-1	ASSPLPGTEYNEQF
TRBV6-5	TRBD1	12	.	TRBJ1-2	ASSYFRTGAGYT
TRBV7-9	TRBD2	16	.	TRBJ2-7	ASSSLWTSGGSSYEQY
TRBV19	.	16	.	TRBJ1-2	ASSHLGQGTFFNYGYT
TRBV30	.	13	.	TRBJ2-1	AWSHQGGGYNEQF
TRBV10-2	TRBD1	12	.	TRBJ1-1	ASSRTGGNTEAF
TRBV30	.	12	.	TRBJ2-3	AWMVREVSDTQY
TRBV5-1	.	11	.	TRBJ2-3	ASSLYGTDTQY
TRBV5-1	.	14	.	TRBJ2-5	ASSLQGPRKQETQY
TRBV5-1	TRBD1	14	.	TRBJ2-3	ASSLGDSSDTDTQY
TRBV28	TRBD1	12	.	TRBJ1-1	ASWPGQRGTEAF
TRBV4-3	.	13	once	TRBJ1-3	ASNPDITSGNTIY
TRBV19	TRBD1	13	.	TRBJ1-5	ASSMADRGGQPQH
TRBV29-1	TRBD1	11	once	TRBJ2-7	SVARDRGHEQY
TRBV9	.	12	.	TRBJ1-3	ASSVQWGGDTIY
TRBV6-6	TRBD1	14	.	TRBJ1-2	ASSYPNTGQGYGYT
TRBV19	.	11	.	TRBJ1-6	ASSIPRVSPLH
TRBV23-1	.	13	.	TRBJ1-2	ASSREGPSNYGYT
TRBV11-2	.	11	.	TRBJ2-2	ASRDNRRGELF
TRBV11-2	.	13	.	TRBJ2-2	ASSLGGGGTGELF
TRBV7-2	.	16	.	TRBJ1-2	ASSLDGVGRMTNYGYT
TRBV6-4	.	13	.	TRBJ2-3	ASSIAARGTDTQY
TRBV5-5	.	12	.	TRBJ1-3	ASSPGTTGNTIY
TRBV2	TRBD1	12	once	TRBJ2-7	ASSPQTGAYEQY
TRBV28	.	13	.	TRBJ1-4	ASSLRAGAPGKLF
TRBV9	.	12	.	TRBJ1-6	ASSVEQGNSPLH
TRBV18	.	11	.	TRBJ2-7	ASSRATSYEQY
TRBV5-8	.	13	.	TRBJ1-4	ASSWTSGSGEKLF
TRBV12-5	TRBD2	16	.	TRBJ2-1	ASGFIFSGRSKYSEQF
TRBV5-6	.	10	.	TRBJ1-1	ASSPGVTEAF
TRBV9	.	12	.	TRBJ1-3	ASSVSGEGNTIY
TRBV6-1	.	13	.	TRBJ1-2	ASSERVRGNYGYT
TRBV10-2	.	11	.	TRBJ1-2	ASSEQVNYGYT
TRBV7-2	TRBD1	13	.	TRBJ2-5	ASSFRQGATETQY
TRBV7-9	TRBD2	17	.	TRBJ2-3	ASSLLGLAGELSTDTQY
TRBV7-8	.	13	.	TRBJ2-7	ASSLALAASYEQY
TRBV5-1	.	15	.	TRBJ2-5	ASSLGHTGEKQETQY
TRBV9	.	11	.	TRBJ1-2	ASSVVSNYGYT
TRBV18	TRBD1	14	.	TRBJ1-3	ASSPGQGGSGNTIY
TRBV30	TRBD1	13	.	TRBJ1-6	AWSGTGGRDSPLH
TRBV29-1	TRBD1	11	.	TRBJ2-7	SVLRGAGGEQY